The 7 T cell receptor beta chains listed next were all sequenced from one sample in a study of cytomegalovirus exposure and HLA in healthy donors. The PCR made use of 60 Vbeta and 13 Jbeta primers. This table comes from immunoSEQ multiplex PCR, and its TCRdb copy is limited to in-frame clones, with some not included. The sample lists about 120,000 clones; 75% to 80% were seen once. The material sequenced was PBMCs. The receptors come from a woman aged 25 to 39 in good health and CMV-seropositive.

V gene TRBV7-9 combines with J gene TRBJ1-3; the D is unclear. CDR3 length equals 14 residues. V lost 1 base and J lost 7, with 11 bases in between. Looked up from germline, CDR1 is SEHNR and CDR2 is FQNEAQ (reference sequence). The CDR3 is CASSLGGNLNTIYF. The DNA for the CDR3 is TGTGCCAGCAGCTTAGGCGGTAACCTCAACACCATATATTTT.

This clone was picked up a small number of times. J is TRBJ1-2 and V is TRBV18; 9 bases map to TRBD1. J lost 4 bases, V lost 2 bases, and 14 bases had no gene match. CDR1 KGHSH and CDR2 LQKENI come from the germline V gene. The CDR3 has 18 amino acids. The CDR3 loop is CASSPNFGTGLGVYGYTF. The CDR3 DNA reads TGTGCCAGCTCACCAAACTTCGGGACAGGGCTTGGGGTCTATGGCTACACCTTC.

The J gene is TRBJ2-7, the V gene TRBV7-9; 7 nucleotides match TRBD1. The CDR3 extends over 15 amino acids. Germline CDR1 reads SEHNR; CDR2 reads FQNEAQ (reference sequence). V shed 4 bases and J 1 base; nucleotides not matched to a gene: 7. The CDR3 DNA reads TGTGCCAGCAGCTCAGACAGGGTGGAGTCCTACGAGCAGTACTTC. Its protein is CASSSDRVESYEQYF.

The rearrangement joins TRBV10-2 to TRBJ1-5; weak D call: TRBD1 (5 bases). Germline lookup yields CDR1 WSHSY and CDR2 SAAADI. CDR3 length: 13 amino acids. Deletions cut 4 bases from V and 9 bases from J, with 13 bases between. CDR3 DNA sequence: TGCGCCAGCAGTGTTATCCGCGGGGGGCCCCAGCATTTT. This translates into CASSVIRGGPQHF.

The chain couples TRBV5-1 to TRBJ2-7; D is possibly TRBD2 (5 bases). There are 12 residues in the CDR3. V shed 4 bases and J shed 3 bases, with 8 bases lying between them. Germline V gene data show CDR1 as SGHRS and CDR2 as YFSETQ. The CDR3 DNA is TGCGCCAGCAGCCTAGACTACTACGAGCAGTACTTC. Its translation: CASSLDYYEQYF.

The chain joins TRBV19 to TRBJ1-2; D may be TRBD1 (5 bases). Germline V lookup: CDR1 LNHDA, CDR2 SQIVND (reference sequence). The CDR3 is 13 residues long. V shed 3 bases and J shed 4 bases, with 9 bases lying between them. The CDR3 loop is CASSIREFYGYTF. CDR3 bases: TGTGCCAGTAGTATCAGGGAATTCTATGGCTACACCTTC. Combining the CDR3 with reference TRBV19 and TRBJ1-2 gives the whole variable domain DGGITQSPKYLFRKEGQNVTLSCEQNLNHDAMYWYRQDPGQGLRLIYYSQIVNDFQKGDIAEGYSVSREKKESFPLTVTSAQKNPTAFYLCASSIREFYGYTFGSGTRLTVV.

The genes are TRBV18 and TRBJ1-1, with D possibly matching TRBD1 (6 bases). Trimming stripped 6 bases from V and 3 bases from J, with 14 bases between. Germline CDR1 reads KGHSH; CDR2 reads LQKENI. The CDR3 totals 14 residues. For the CDR3, the DNA is TGTGCCAGCTCCCCGACAGGAAAGGACACTGAAGCTTTCTTT. It yields the protein CASSPTGKDTEAFF.